Listed below are T cell receptor beta chains from one sample, sequenced in a study of blood T cell repertoires in COVID-19. Clones were sequenced by immunoSEQ multiplex PCR, and TCRdb holds only the in-frame ones, with some missing. This table holds some 20,000 clones, 85% to 90% found once. Sequenced material: peripheral blood. All receptors derive from a man between 65 and 85 years old with acute or convalescent COVID-19. The CDR3 runs from the conserved cysteine through the conserved F or W. A D gene is named only where the DNA matches it firmly. Clone size is stated in some rows and not others, as once, few, many or a class when expanded.

d_gene,j_gene,v_gene,len,abundance,CDR3nt,CDR3aa
TRBD1,TRBJ1-1,TRBV23-1,17,-,TGCGCCAGCAGTCAATCGATCGGAGGGACAGGAAACACTGAAGCTTTCTTT,CASSQSIGGTGNTEAFF
TRBD1,TRBJ1-1,TRBV7-9,15,-,TGTGCCAGCAGCCCCTCTGGACAGGAGAACACTGAAGCTTTCTTT,CASSPSGQENTEAFF
-,TRBJ2-1,TRBV29-1,15,-,TGCAGCGTTGAAGCAGGGTCTCTTACCTACAATGAGCAGTTCTTC,CSVEAGSLTYNEQFF
-,TRBJ2-4,TRBV18,14,-,TGTGCCAGCTCACCACAGGGGGTCAAAAACATTCAGTACTTC,CASSPQGVKNIQYF
-,TRBJ1-5,TRBV18,14,-,TGTGCCAGCTCACCAGGGGGGAAGGATAACCCCCAGCATTTT,CASSPGGKDNPQHF
-,TRBJ2-5,TRBV20-1,17,-,TGCAGTGCTAGTATCCCACTAAGCCTGGAAGAACTAGAGACCCAGTACTTC,CSASIPLSLEELETQYF
TRBD2,TRBJ2-1,TRBV7-3,15,-,TGTGCCAGCAGCACCCTAGCGGGATCAGGCAATGAGCAGTTCTTC,CASSTLAGSGNEQFF
-,TRBJ2-2,TRBV24-1,15,few,TGTGCCACCAGCCTCCCCACGGGGGACACCGGGGAGCTGTTTTTT,CATSLPTGDTGELFF
-,TRBJ1-1,TRBV7-2,15,once,TGTGCCAGCAGCTTAGCGAGCGGTGTAGGCACTGAAGCTTTCTTT,CASSLASGVGTEAFF
TRBD1,TRBJ1-4,TRBV5-1,17,few,TGCGCCAGCAGACGTGGGACAGGGGGCGCAGCTAATGAAAAACTGTTTTTT,CASRRGTGGAANEKLFF
TRBD1,TRBJ2-4,TRBV7-2,15,-,TGTGCCAGCAGTTTAAGACAGGGGAGCAAAAACATTCAGTACTTC,CASSLRQGSKNIQYF
TRBD1,TRBJ1-2,TRBV5-6,15,-,TGTGCCAGCAGCTTGGGCGGGACAGAGCTCTATGGCTACACCTTC,CASSLGGTELYGYTF
-,TRBJ2-5,TRBV24-1,18,-,TGTGCCACCAGTGATTCGACCCCGAAAGGGACTGCAGAAGAGACCCAGTACTTC,CATSDSTPKGTAEETQYF
TRBD1,TRBJ1-2,TRBV4-1,15,once,TGCGCCAGCAGCCACCTCCCAGGGGGCACCTATGGCTACACCTTC,CASSHLPGGTYGYTF
TRBD1,TRBJ1-1,TRBV27,17,-,TGTGCCAGCAGTCCCGGACAGGGAAGGAAAGAGGAGACTGAAGCTTTCTTT,CASSPGQGRKEETEAFF
-,TRBJ2-6,TRBV4-2,16,-,TGTGCCAGCAGCCAAGCTCGCGCCTCTGGGGCCAACGTCCTGACTTTC,CASSQARASGANVLTF
TRBD1,TRBJ2-1,TRBV29-1,12,-,TGCAGCGTTCAGGGGGCTGGCAATGAGCAGTTCTTC,CSVQGAGNEQFF
-,TRBJ2-7,TRBV6-5,15,-,TGTGCCAGCAGTTACTCACCCGGGGGAAAAGACGAGCAGTACTTC,CASSYSPGGKDEQYF
TRBD1,TRBJ2-7,TRBV19,16,-,TGTGCCAGTAGTCTCCGCGGGACAGGGATTTCCTACGAGCAGTACTTC,CASSLRGTGISYEQYF
TRBD2,TRBJ2-7,TRBV23-1,16,-,TGCGCCAGCAGTCAATCGCGACTAGCGGTTTCCTACGAGCAGTACTTC,CASSQSRLAVSYEQYF
-,TRBJ1-4,TRBV28,14,once,TGTGCCAGCAGTTCTGGACAGCTAGGTGAAAAACTGTTTTTT,CASSSGQLGEKLFF
-,TRBJ2-2,TRBV5-1,16,-,TGCGCCAGCAGCTTGGCCGGGACACCGACCACCGGGGAGCTGTTTTTT,CASSLAGTPTTGELFF
TRBD1,TRBJ1-1,TRBV6-5,14,once,TGTGCCAGCAGTTACATCACCGAGACAGGGAAACCTTTCTTT,CASSYITETGKPFF
TRBD1,TRBJ1-5,TRBV3-1/TRBV3-2,14,-,TGTGCCAGCAGCCAAGAAACAGGGGTTCTGCCCCAGCATTTT,CASSQETGVLPQHF
-,TRBJ1-2,TRBV12-3/TRBV12-4,13,-,TGTGCCAGCACCTCTGGAGGGTACTATGGCTACACCTTC,CASTSGGYYGYTF
TRBD2,TRBJ2-1,TRBV5-1,15,once,TGCGCCAGCAGCTCGGGGGAGGGCCCCTACAATGAGCAGTTCTTC,CASSSGEGPYNEQFF
TRBD1,TRBJ2-2,TRBV7-6,17,-,TGTGCCAGCAGCTTAACTTCCGGGACAGAGAACACCGGGGAGCTGTTTTTT,CASSLTSGTENTGELFF
-,TRBJ1-2,TRBV29-1,13,-,-,CSSFAGGNLPETF
-,TRBJ1-6,TRBV7-2,13,-,TGTGCCAGCAGCCCGAGGGTCGATTCACCCCTCCACTTT,CASSPRVDSPLHF
-,TRBJ1-2,TRBV7-2,13,-,TGTGCCAGCAGTGGCAGAATTGGGCCTGGCTACACCTTC,CASSGRIGPGYTF
-,TRBJ1-2,TRBV3-1/TRBV3-2,14,-,TGTGCCAGCTTAGGCAGGGGTCGTTCGTATGGCTACACCTTC,CASLGRGRSYGYTF
-,TRBJ2-6,TRBV28,16,-,TGTGCCAGCAGATGGGCCCAGTTCTCTGGGGCCAACGTCCTGACTTTC,CASRWAQFSGANVLTF
-,TRBJ2-7,TRBV2,12,-,TGTGCCAGCAGTGACGTCGGTGGCGAGCAGTACTTC,CASSDVGGEQYF
TRBD1,TRBJ2-1,TRBV24-1,16,-,TGTGCCACCAGTGATTTGAAGGGGGCTTCCTACAATGAGCAGTTCTTC,CATSDLKGASYNEQFF
TRBD2,TRBJ2-2,TRBV19,14,-,TGTGCCAGCCGGACTAGCGGGGTCGCCGGGGAGCTGTTTTTT,CASRTSGVAGELFF
-,TRBJ2-1,TRBV5-4,13,-,TGTGCCAGCAGCTATACAGGGCCCAATGAGCAGTTCTTC,CASSYTGPNEQFF